The following is a T cell receptor beta chain sequence with its context. The record originates from a study of blood T cell repertoires in COVID-19. V was clipped by 0 bases and J by 0 bases, with 3 bases between them. This CDR3 has 15 residues. The V gene's germline CDR1 is MNHEY and CDR2 SMNVEV (reference sequence). TCRdb's table, derived via immunoSEQ multiplex PCR, lists solely in-frame clones and lacks some. The sample has approximately 26,000 clones, less than 85% seen once. The chain recombines TRBV27 with TRBJ2-6; no clear D gene. The clonotype originates from a human donor in a cohort sampled during active COVID-19. Sequenced sample: peripheral blood. The CDR3: CASSLSHSGANVLTF. In DNA, the CDR3 is TGTGCCAGCAGTTTATCCCACTCTGGGGCCAACGTCCTGACTTTC.